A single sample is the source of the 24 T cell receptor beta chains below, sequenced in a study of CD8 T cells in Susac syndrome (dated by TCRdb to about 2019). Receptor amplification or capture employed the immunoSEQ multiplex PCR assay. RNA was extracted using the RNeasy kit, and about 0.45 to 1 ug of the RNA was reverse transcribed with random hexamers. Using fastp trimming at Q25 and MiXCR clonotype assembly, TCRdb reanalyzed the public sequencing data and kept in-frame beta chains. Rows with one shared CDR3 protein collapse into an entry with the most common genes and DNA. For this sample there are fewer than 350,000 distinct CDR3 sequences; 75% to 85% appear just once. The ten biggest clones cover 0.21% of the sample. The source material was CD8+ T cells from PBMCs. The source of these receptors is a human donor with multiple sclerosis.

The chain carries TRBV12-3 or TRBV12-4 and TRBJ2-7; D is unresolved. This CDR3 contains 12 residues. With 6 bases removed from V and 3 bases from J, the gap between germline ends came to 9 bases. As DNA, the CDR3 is TGTGCCAGCAGCTACGGATTCTACGAGCAGTACTTC. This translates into CASSYGFYEQYF.

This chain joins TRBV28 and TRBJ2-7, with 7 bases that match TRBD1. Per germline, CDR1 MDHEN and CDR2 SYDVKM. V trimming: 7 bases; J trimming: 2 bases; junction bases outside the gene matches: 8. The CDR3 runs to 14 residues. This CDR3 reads CASTQTGSTYEQYF. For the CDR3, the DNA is TGTGCCAGCACCCAGACAGGGAGTACCTACGAGCAGTACTTC. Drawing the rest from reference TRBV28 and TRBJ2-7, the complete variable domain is DVKVTQSSRYLVKRTGEKVFLECVQDMDHENMFWYRQDPGLGLRLIYFSYDVKMKEKGDIPEGYSVSREKKERFSLILESASTNQTSMYLCASTQTGSTYEQYFGPGTRLTVT.

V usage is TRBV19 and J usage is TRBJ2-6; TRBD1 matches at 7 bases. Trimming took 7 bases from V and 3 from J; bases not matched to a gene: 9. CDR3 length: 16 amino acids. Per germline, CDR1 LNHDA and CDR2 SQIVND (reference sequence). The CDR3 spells CASNSPDRLGANVLTF. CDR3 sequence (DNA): TGTGCCAGTAACTCCCCGGACAGGCTTGGGGCCAACGTCCTGACTTTC.

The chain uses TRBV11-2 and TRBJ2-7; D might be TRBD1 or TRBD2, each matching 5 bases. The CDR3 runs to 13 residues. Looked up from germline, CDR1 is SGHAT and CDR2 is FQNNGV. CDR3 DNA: TGTGCAGTAAGTGCCATGAGGGGTTCCGAGCAGTACTTC. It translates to CAVSAMRGSEQYF.

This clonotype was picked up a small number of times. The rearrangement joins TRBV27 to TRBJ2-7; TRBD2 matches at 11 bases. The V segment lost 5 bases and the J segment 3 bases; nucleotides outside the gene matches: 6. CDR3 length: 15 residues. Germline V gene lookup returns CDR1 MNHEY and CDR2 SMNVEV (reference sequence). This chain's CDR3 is CASSPGTSGYYEQYF. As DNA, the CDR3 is TGTGCCAGCAGTCCCGGGACTAGCGGCTACTACGAGCAGTACTTC.

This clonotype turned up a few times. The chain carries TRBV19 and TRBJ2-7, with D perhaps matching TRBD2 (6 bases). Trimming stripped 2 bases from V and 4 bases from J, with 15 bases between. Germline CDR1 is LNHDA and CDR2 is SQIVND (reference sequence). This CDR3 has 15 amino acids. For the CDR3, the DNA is TGTGCCAGTAGTATATTTTCCGGGGGAGTATACGAGCAGTACTTC. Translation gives CASSIFSGGVYEQYF.

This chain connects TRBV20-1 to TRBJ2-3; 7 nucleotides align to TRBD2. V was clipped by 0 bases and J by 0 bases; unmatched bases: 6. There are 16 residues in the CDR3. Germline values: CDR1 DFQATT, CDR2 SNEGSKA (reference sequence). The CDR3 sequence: CSARDGSGFSTDTQYF. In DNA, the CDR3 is TGCAGTGCTAGAGATGGTAGCGGGTTTAGCACAGATACGCAGTATTTT.

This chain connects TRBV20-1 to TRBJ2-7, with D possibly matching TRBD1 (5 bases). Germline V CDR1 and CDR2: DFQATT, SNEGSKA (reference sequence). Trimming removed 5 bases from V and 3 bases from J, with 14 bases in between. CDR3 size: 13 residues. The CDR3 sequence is CSAGLTEFYEQYF. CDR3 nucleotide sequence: TGCAGTGCTGGGCTGACAGAATTCTACGAGCAGTACTTC.

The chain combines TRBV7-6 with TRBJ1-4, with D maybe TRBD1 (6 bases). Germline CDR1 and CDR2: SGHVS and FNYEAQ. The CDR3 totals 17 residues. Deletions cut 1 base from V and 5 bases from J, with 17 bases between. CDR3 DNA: TGTGCCAGCAGCTTAGGGGACCCGGGGCAGGGGAATGAAAAACTGTTTTTT. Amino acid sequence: CASSLGDPGQGNEKLFF.

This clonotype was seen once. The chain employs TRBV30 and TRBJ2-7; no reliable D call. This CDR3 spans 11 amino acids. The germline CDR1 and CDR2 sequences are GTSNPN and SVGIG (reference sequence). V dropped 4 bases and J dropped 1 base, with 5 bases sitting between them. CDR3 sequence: CAWTRSYEQYF. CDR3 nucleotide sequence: TGTGCCTGGACGAGATCCTACGAGCAGTACTTC.

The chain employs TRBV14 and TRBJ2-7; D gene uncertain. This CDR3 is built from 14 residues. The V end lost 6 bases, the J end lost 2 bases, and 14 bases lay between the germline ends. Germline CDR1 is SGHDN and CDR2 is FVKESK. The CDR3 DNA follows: TGTGCCAGCAGTCTCCAGCTGAGGCCCTACGAGCAGTACTTC. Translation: CASSLQLRPYEQYF.

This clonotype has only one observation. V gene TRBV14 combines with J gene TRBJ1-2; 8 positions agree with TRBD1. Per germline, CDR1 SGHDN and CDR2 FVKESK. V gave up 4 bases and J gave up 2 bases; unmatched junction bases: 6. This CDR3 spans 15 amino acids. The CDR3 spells CASSPDRVGNYGYTF. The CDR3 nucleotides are TGTGCCAGCAGCCCGGACAGGGTAGGAAACTATGGCTACACCTTC.

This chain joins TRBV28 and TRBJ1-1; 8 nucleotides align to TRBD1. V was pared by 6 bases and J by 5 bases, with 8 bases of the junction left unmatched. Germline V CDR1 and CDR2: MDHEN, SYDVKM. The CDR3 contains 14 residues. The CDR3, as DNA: TGTGCCAGCAGCCTGACAGGGGCGAGGACTGAAGCTTTCTTT. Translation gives CASSLTGARTEAFF.

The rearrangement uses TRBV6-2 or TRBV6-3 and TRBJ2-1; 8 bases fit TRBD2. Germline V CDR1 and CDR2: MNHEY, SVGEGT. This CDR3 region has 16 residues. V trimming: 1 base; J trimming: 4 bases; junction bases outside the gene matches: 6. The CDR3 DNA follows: TGTGCCAGCAGTTACTATCCAGCGGGAGAGTACAATGAGCAGTTCTTC. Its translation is CASSYYPAGEYNEQFF.

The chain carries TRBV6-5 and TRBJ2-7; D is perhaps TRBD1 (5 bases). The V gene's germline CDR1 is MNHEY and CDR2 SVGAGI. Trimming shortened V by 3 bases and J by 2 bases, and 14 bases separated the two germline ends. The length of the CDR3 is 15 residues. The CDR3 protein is CASSYQQGLPYEQYF. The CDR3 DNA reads TGTGCCAGCAGTTATCAGCAGGGTCTCCCCTACGAGCAGTACTTC.

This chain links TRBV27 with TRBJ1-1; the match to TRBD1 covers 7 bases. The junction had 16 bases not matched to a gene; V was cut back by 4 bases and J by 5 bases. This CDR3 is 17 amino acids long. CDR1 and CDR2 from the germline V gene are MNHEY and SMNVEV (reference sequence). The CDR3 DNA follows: TGTGCCAGCAGTTCACATAAATTTCGACAGGGAGAAACTGAAGCTTTCTTT. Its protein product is CASSSHKFRQGETEAFF.

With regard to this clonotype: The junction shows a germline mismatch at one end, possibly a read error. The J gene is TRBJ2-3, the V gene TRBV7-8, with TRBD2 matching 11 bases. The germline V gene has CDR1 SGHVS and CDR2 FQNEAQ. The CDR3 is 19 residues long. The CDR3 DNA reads TGTGCCTGCAGCCATTCGATAGCGGGAGGGCCGGGGTTGCCAGATACCCAGTATTTT. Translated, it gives CACSHSIAGGPGLPDTQYF.

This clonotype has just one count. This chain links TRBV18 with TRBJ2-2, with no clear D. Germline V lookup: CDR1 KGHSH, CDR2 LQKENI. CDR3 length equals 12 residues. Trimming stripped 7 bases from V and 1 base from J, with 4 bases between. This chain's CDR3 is CASLGNTGELFF. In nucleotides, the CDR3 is TGTGCCAGCTTAGGGAACACCGGGGAGCTGTTTTTT.

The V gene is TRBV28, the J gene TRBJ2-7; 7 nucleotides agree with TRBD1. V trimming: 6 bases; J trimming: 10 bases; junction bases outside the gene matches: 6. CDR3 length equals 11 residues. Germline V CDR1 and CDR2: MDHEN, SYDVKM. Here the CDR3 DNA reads TGTGCCAGCAGCGTAGGGGGCTATCAGTACTTC. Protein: CASSVGGYQYF.

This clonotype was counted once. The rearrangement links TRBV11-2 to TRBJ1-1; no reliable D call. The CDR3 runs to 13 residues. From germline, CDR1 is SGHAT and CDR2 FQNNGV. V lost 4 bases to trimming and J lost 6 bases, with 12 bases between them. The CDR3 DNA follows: TGTGCCAGCAGCTCGTGGTTCTCACCTGAAGCTTTCTTT. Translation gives CASSSWFSPEAFF.

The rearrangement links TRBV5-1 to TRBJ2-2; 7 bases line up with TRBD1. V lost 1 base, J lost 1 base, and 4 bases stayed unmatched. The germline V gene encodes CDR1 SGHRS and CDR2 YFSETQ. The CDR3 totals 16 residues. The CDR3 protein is CASSLFRTGNTGELFF. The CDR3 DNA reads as TGCGCCAGCAGCTTGTTCAGGACAGGGAACACCGGGGAGCTGTTTTTT.

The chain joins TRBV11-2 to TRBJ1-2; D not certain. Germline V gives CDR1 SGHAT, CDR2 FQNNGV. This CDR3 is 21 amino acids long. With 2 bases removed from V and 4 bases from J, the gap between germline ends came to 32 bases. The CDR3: CASSLSPVWGWFLEALYGYTF. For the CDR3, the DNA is TGTGCCAGCAGCTTAAGCCCGGTTTGGGGTTGGTTCTTGGAGGCTCTCTATGGCTACACCTTC.

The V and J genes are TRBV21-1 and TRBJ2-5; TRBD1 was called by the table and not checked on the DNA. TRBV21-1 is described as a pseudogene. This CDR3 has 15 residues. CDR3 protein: CASSNEVGVRETQYF. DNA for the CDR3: TGTGCCAGCAGCAATGAAGTGGGGGTTCGAGAGACCCAGTACTTC.

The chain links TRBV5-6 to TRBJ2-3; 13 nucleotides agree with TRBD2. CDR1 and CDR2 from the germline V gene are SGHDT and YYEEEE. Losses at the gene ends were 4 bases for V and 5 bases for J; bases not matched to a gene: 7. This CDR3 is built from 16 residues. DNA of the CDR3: TGTGCCAGCAGCGACGGACTAGCGGGAGCTAAAGATACGCAGTATTTT. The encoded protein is CASSDGLAGAKDTQYF.